This TCR beta chain comes out of a study of CD8 T cells in ankylosing spondylitis. Study-wide findings and caveats: A TCR beta motif of seven or eight highly homologous variants appeared characteristic of ankylosing spondylitis blood.

Note on this clonotype: Its antigen is currently unknown.

The CDR3 runs to 15 residues. Unmatched junction bases numbered 10, after V lost 4 bases and J lost 6 bases. Per the germline V gene, CDR1 is SGHDT and CDR2 is YYEEEE. Generation of TCR beta libraries employed quantitative 5'-RACE incorporating molecular barcodes. TCRdb ran MiXCR on the 5' RACE reads and lists one entry per CDR3 protein. The repertoire includes about 700,000 distinct CDR3 sequences, roughly 20% of them detected once, and under 20% sits in the top ten. The V gene is TRBV5-6, the J gene TRBJ2-3, with 8 nucleotides matching TRBD2. The sample consisted of blood, either unsorted or a sorted T cell fraction (not recorded which). This receptor was taken from a male donor with ankylosing spondylitis. In DNA, the CDR3 is TGTGCCAGCAGCAAGAGCGGGAGTGGAGCCGATACGCAGTATTTT. It codes for CASSKSGSGADTQYF.